A single sample gave rise to the 17 T cell receptor beta chains below, sequenced in a study of blood T cell repertoires in COVID-19. Profiling relied on immunoSEQ multiplex PCR, and the TCRdb table lists in-frame clones only, not all of them. The table lists about 410,000 clones, roughly 90% of them singletons. The specimen was PBMCs or T cells enriched from blood (not recorded which). These receptors were taken from a woman aged 30 to 39 who had recovered from COVID-19.

This chain joins TRBV2 and TRBJ1-4; tentative D call: TRBD1 (6 bases). CDR1 SNHLY and CDR2 FYNNEI come from the germline V gene. The ends were cut back, 3 bases at V and 1 base at J, with 18 bases in the middle. The CDR3 is 18 residues long. CDR3 amino acids: CASSDGGGPWVTNEKLFF. The CDR3 DNA reads TGTGCCAGCAGTGACGGGGGGGGCCCGTGGGTAACTAATGAAAAACTGTTTTTT.

This chain links TRBV6-6 with TRBJ2-7; no clear D. The CDR3 is made up of 11 amino acids. The V gene's germline CDR1 is MNHNY and CDR2 SVGAGI (reference sequence). Trimming removed 8 bases at V and 3 bases at J, with 8 bases between. CDR3 sequence: CASGPGYEQYF. The CDR3 region has the DNA TGTGCCAGCGGCCCAGGCTACGAGCAGTACTTC.

The rearrangement uses TRBV11-2 and TRBJ2-7; D is possibly TRBD2 (5 bases). The CDR3 loop spans 14 amino acids. CDR1 SGHAT and CDR2 FQNNGV come from the germline V gene. V lost 1 base to trimming and J lost 4 bases, with 11 bases between them. The CDR3 DNA sequence: TGTGCCAGCAGCTTAGGGGGAGCCGGTTACGAGCAGTACTTC. It encodes CASSLGGAGYEQYF.

Turning to this clone: The sample contains more than one DNA sequence encoding this CDR3. The chain has TRBV28 and TRBJ1-5, with 7 bases that match TRBD1. V trimming: 5 bases; J trimming: 2 bases; junction bases outside the gene matches: 3. The germline CDR1 and CDR2 sequences are MDHEN and SYDVKM. The CDR3 is made up of 14 amino acids. The CDR3 DNA reads TGTGCCAGCAGTCCAGGACAGGGCAATCAGCCCCAGCATTTT. Its translation is CASSPGQGNQPQHF.

V and J are TRBV19 and TRBJ2-3; D is uncertain. The CDR3 loop spans 14 amino acids. CDR1 and CDR2 (germline): LNHDA, SQIVND (reference sequence). With 4 bases removed from V and 0 bases from J, the gap between germline ends came to 8 bases. The CDR3 nucleotides read TGTGCCAGTAGTACTCGGGTGAGCACAGATACGCAGTATTTT. As protein: CASSTRVSTDTQYF.

The V call is TRBV5-1, the J call TRBJ2-7; 10 bases match TRBD2. Per the germline V gene, CDR1 is SGHRS and CDR2 is YFSETQ. The CDR3 contains 15 residues. Trimming at V came to 2 bases and at J to 4 bases, leaving 6 bases not matched to a gene. CDR3 nucleotide sequence: TGCGCCAGCAGCTTTACTAGCGGGAATACGTACGAGCAGTACTTC. Translation gives CASSFTSGNTYEQYF. The full variable domain, its missing parts supplied by reference TRBV5-1 and TRBJ2-7, is KAGVTQTPRYLIKTRGQQVTLSCSPISGHRSVSWYQQTPGQGLQFLFEYFSETQRNKGNFPGRFSGRQFSNSRSEMNVSTLELGDSALYLCASSFTSGNTYEQYFGPGTRLTVT.

The genes are TRBV2 and TRBJ2-7; D uncertain. This CDR3 has 11 residues. Germline loops: CDR1 SNHLY, CDR2 FYNNEI. Trimming removed 6 bases at V and 3 bases at J, with 6 bases between. The CDR3 nucleotides read TGTGCCAGCAGGTCCAACTACGAGCAGTACTTC. Its translation: CASRSNYEQYF.

The chain carries TRBV27 and TRBJ1-1; no clear D gene. The CDR3 extends over 15 amino acids. The V gene's germline CDR1 is MNHEY and CDR2 SMNVEV (reference sequence). With 7 bases removed from V and 3 bases from J, the gap between germline ends came to 18 bases. The CDR3 sequence: CASNSARWAYTEAFF. CDR3 bases: TGTGCCAGCAACTCCGCCAGGTGGGCTTACACTGAAGCTTTCTTT.

This chain uses TRBV27 with TRBJ2-2, with TRBD2 identical over 11 bases. This CDR3 region has 16 residues. Germline CDR1 MNHEY, CDR2 SMNVEV (reference sequence). Losses at the gene ends were 11 bases for V and 5 bases for J; bases not matched to a gene: 13. CDR3 nucleotide sequence: TGTGCCTCCGGACTAGCGGGCGTACCAACTACCGGGGAGCTGTTTTTT. It yields the protein CASGLAGVPTTGELFF.

V and J are TRBV27 and TRBJ1-2, with 9 nucleotides matching TRBD1. Germline CDR1 is MNHEY and CDR2 is SMNVEV (reference sequence). This CDR3 contains 13 residues. Trimming at V came to 2 bases and at J to 6 bases, leaving 1 base not matched to a gene. DNA of the CDR3: TGTGCCAGCAGTTTAGGACAGGGGAATGGCTACACCTTC. Translating gives CASSLGQGNGYTF.

About this clone: The junction shows a germline mismatch at one end, possibly a read error. The V call is TRBV18, the J call TRBJ1-1; 7 positions match TRBD1. There are 14 residues in the CDR3. Germline CDR1 and CDR2: KGHSH and LQKENI. In nucleotides, the CDR3 is TGTGCCAGCTCACCAGACAGGGCGAACACTGAAGCTTTCTTC. Protein sequence: CASSPDRANTEAFF.

This clone was observed a few times. This chain uses TRBV10-3 with TRBJ1-2, with 7 bases aligning to TRBD1. The CDR3 loop spans 14 amino acids. The J segment lost 5 bases and the V segment lost 4 bases, leaving 7 bases of the junction unmatched. In germline, CDR1 is ENHRY, CDR2 SYGVKD. This CDR3 reads CAISARQGGYGYTF. CDR3 in DNA: TGTGCCATCAGTGCCAGACAGGGCGGGTATGGCTACACCTTC.

The chain has TRBV30 and TRBJ2-1, with TRBD2 matching over 12 bases. The CDR3 runs 18 residues. The trim removed 3 bases at V and 0 bases at J, leaving 9 bases unmatched. Germline V gene sequence: CDR1 GTSNPN, CDR2 SVGIG (reference sequence). CDR3 sequence: CAWRGDMGLAGSYNEQFF. CDR3 in DNA: TGTGCCTGGAGGGGGGACATGGGACTAGCGGGCTCCTACAATGAGCAGTTCTTC. Filled out from reference TRBV30 and TRBJ2-1, the complete variable domain reads SQTIHQWPATLVQPVGSPLSLECTVEGTSNPNLYWYRQAAGRGLQLLFYSVGIGQISSEVPQNLSASRPQDRQFILSSKKLLLSDSGFYLCAWRGDMGLAGSYNEQFFGPGTRLTVL.

The rearrangement links TRBV19 to TRBJ1-5, with D possibly TRBD1 on 6 matching bases. This CDR3 has 14 amino acids. From germline, CDR1 is LNHDA and CDR2 SQIVND (reference sequence). V lost 6 bases and J 0 bases, leaving 9 bases between the germline ends. The chain's CDR3 is CASSAQGSNQPQHF. CDR3 nucleotide sequence: TGTGCCAGTAGCGCACAGGGTAGCAATCAGCCCCAGCATTTT.

Here the CDR3 reads CASSLRTGIYGYTF. The CDR3 coding sequence is TGTGCCAGCTCACTTCGAACAGGGATCTATGGCTACACCTTC. This chain connects TRBV18 to TRBJ1-2; D may be TRBD1 (6 bases). CDR3 length equals 14 residues. V lost 4 bases, J lost 4 bases, and 13 bases lay in between. Germline V gene sequence: CDR1 KGHSH, CDR2 LQKENI.

The chain has TRBV19 and TRBJ1-3, with D possibly TRBD1 on 6 matching bases. CDR1 and CDR2 from the germline V gene are LNHDA and SQIVND (reference sequence). The V end was cut by 7 bases, the J end by 2 bases, with 15 bases between. The CDR3 length is 15 residues. CDR3 loop: CASTVMGAAGNTIYF. CDR3 sequence (DNA): TGTGCCAGTACCGTAATGGGGGCGGCTGGAAACACCATATATTTT.

The chain links TRBV7-2 to TRBJ2-2; 7 bases align to TRBD1. Germline V CDR1 and CDR2: SGHTA, FQGNSA. Losses at the gene ends were 3 bases for V and 6 bases for J; bases not matched to a gene: 10. CDR3 length equals 16 residues. Here the CDR3 DNA reads TGTGCCAGCAGCTTCGCGGCGGTGACAGGGCCCGGGGAGCTGTTTTTT. As protein: CASSFAAVTGPGELFF.